This T cell receptor beta chain was recovered during a study of blood T cell repertoires in COVID-19. About the research overall: Acute and convalescent COVID-19 specimens originated in the United States, Italy and Spain. Sources were T cells, B-cell-depleted T cells, or PBMCs; the material itself was cDNA or gDNA.

Authors' analysis steps: Amplification from reference gene primers served as the basis for estimated nucleated cell counts. Sequencing was performed with immunoSEQ multiplex PCR; in TCRdb, only in-frame clones are kept and a portion is missing. That table gives V, J and clone size, and the DNA gave D and trimming. The sample holds about 240,000 clones, around 88% seen once. Participants were aged about 18 to 90 years, lived in under 25 US areas, and enrolled virtually. The CDR3 has 14 residues. V was shortened by 0 bases and J by 7 bases, with 7 bases between the two germline ends. Germline V gene sequence: CDR1 LNHNV, CDR2 YYDKDF (reference sequence).

The sequence came from a woman in her thirties or forties with acute COVID-19. The V gene is TRBV15, the J gene TRBJ1-6; tentative D call: TRBD1 (6 bases). The sample consisted of PBMCs or T cells enriched from blood (not recorded which). CDR3 sequence (DNA): TGTGCCACCAGCAGAGAAGGACAGAATTCACCCCTCCACTTT. Residues: CATSREGQNSPLHF.